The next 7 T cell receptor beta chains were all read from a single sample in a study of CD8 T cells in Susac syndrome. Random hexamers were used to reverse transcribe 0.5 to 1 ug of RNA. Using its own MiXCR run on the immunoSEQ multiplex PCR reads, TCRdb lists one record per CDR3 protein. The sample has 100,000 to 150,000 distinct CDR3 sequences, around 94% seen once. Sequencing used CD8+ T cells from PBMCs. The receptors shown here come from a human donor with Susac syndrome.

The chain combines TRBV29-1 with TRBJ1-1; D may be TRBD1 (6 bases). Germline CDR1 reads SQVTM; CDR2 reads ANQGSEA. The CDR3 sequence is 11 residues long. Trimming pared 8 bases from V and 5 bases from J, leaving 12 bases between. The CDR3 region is CSQGQGTEAFF. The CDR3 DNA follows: TGCAGCCAGGGGCAGGGTACTGAAGCTTTCTTT.

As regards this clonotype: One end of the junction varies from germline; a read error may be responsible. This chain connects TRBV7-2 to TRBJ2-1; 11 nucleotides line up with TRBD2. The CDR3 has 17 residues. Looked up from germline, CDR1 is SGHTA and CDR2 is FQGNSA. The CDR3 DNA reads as TGTGCCAGCAGCCTAGCGGGGGGTCCGACACACTACAATGAGCAGTTCTTC. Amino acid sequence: CASSLAGGPTHYNEQFF.

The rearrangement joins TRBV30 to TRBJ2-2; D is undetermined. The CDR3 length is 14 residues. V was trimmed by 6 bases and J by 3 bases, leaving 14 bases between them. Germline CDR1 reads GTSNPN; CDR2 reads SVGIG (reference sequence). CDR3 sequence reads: CACLVGYDTGELFF. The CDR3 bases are TGTGCCTGCCTGGTCGGGTACGACACCGGGGAGCTGTTTTTT.

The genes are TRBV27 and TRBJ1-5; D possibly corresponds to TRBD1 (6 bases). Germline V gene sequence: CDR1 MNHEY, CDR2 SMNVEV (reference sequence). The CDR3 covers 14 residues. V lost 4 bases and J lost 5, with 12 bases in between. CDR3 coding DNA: TGTGCCAGCAGTTCTCAGGGGTTGGATCAGCCCCAGCATTTT. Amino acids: CASSSQGLDQPQHF.

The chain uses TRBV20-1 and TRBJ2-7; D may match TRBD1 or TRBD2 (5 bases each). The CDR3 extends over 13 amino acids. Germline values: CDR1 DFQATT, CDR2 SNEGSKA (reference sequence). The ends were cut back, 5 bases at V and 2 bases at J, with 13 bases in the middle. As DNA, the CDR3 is TGCAGTGCTCGGGACCCCCGCACCTACGAGCAGTACTTC. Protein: CSARDPRTYEQYF.

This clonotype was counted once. CDR3 sequence: CASSTTMGGETQYF. CDR3 DNA: TGTGCCAGCAGCACCACCATGGGTGGAGAGACCCAGTACTTC. This chain connects TRBV5-4 to TRBJ2-5; D remains unclear. The V gene lost 4 bases and the J gene lost 4 bases, with 14 bases spanning the gap. Per germline, CDR1 SGHNT and CDR2 YYREEE (reference sequence). The CDR3 has 14 amino acids.

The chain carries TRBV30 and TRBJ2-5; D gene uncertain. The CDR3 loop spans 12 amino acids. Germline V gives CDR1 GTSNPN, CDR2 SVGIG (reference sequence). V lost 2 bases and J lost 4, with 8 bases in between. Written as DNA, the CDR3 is TGTGCCTGGAGTATAGGAGTAGAGACCCAGTACTTC. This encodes CAWSIGVETQYF.